This TCR beta chain was identified during a study of shared clonotypes between healthy human individuals. Regarding this clone: Its target is unknown.

CD4+ cells were split into CD45RA+ naive and CD45RA-negative memory subsets. Profiling relied on immunoSEQ multiplex PCR, and the TCRdb table lists in-frame clones only, not all of them. The sample has around 1.5 million clones; roughly 98% are singletons. Germline V CDR1 and CDR2: SGHTA, FQGNSA. The CDR3 sequence is 15 residues long. Trimming cost V 5 bases and J 0 bases, with 14 bases left between them. Study-level results: Generation probabilities were higher for clonotypes shared across all four sorted-subset donors than for unshared ones.

This clonotype was obtained from a man aged 25 to 45 in good health. The source material was naive CD4+ T cells sorted from blood. Subset here: CD45RA+ positively selected. The genes are TRBV7-2 and TRBJ2-7; no reliable D call. The CDR3 protein is CASSLSASFSYEQYF. CDR3 nucleotide sequence: TGTGCCAGCAGCCTCTCAGCGTCCTTCTCCTACGAGCAGTACTTC.